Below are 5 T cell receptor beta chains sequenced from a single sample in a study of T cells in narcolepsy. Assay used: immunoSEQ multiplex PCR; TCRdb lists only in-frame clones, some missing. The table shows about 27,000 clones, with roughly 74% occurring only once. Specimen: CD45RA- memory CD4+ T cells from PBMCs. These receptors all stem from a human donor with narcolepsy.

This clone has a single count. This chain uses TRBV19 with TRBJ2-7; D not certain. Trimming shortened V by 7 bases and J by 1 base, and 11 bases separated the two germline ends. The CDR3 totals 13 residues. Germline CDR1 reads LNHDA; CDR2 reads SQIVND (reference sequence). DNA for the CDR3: TGTGCCAGTAAGCACCCGGAATCCTACGAGCAGTACTTC. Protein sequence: CASKHPESYEQYF.

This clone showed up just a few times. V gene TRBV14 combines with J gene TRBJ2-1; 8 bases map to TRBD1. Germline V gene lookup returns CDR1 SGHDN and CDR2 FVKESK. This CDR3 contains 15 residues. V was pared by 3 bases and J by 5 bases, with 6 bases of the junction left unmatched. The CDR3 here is CASSHGQGRNNEQFF. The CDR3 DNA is TGTGCCAGCAGCCATGGACAGGGAAGAAACAATGAGCAGTTCTTC.

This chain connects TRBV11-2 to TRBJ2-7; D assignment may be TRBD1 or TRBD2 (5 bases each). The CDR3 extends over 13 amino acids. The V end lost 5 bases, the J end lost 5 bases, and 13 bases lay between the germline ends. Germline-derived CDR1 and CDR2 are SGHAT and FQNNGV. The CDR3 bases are TGTGCCAGCAGCCCAGGGAGCAAACACGAGCAGTACTTC. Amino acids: CASSPGSKHEQYF.

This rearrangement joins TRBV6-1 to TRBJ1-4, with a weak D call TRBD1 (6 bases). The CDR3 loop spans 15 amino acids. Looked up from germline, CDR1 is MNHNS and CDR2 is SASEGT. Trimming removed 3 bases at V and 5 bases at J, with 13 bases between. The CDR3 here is CASSDLGRGNEKLFF. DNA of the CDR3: TGTGCCAGCAGTGATCTGGGCAGGGGAAATGAAAAACTGTTTTTT.

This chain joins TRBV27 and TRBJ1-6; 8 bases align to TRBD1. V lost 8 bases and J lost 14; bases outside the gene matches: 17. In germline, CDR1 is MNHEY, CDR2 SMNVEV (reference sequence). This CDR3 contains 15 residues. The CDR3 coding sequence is TGTGCCAGCGCGAATCACGGGACAGGACAACCGGCCCTCCACTTT. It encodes CASANHGTGQPALHF.